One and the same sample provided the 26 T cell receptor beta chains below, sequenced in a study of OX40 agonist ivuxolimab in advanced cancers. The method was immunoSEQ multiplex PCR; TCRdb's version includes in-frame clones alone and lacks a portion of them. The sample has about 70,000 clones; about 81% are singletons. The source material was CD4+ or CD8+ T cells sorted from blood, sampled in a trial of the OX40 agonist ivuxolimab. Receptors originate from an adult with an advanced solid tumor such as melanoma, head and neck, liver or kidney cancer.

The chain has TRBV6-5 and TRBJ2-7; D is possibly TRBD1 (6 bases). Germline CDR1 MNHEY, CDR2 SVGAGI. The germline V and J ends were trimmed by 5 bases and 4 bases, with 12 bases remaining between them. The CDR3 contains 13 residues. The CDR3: CASSRGTQYEQYF. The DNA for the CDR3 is TGTGCCAGCAGTCGAGGGACACAGTACGAGCAGTACTTC.

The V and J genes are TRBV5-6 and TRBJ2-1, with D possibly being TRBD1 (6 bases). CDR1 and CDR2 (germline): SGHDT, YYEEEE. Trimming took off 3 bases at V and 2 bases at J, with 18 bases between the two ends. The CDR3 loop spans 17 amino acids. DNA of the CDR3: TGTGCCAGCAGCTGGACCCAAAACAGGGCAACCTACAATGAGCAGTTCTTC. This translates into CASSWTQNRATYNEQFF.

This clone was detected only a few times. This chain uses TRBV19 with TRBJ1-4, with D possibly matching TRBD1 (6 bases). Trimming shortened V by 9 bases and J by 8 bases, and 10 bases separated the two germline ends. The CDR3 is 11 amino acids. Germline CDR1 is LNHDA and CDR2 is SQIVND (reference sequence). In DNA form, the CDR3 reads TGTGCCAGCTCTGACAGGGAAAAACTGTTTTTT. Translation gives CASSDREKLFF.

The CDR3 loop reads CASDEQYF. CDR3 DNA sequence: TGTGCCAGTGACGAGCAGTACTTC. This chain connects TRBV19 to TRBJ2-7; D unclear. The CDR3 sequence is 8 residues long. Germline values: CDR1 LNHDA, CDR2 SQIVND (reference sequence). The V and J ends lost 8 bases and 5 bases respectively, with 1 base between them.

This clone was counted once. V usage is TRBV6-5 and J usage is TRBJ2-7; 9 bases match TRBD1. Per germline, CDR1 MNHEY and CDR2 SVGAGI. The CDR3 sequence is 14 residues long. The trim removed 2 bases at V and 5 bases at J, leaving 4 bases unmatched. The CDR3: CASSYPTGGDEQYF. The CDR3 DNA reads TGTGCCAGCAGTTACCCGACAGGGGGTGACGAGCAGTACTTC.

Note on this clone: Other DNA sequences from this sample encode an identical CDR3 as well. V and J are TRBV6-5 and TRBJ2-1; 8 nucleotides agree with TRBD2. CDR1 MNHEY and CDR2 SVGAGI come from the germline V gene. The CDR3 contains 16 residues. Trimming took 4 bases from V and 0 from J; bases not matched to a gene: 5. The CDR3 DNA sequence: TGTGCCAGCAGTTCCGCGAGCGGGAGCTCCTACAATGAGCAGTTCTTC. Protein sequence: CASSSASGSSYNEQFF.

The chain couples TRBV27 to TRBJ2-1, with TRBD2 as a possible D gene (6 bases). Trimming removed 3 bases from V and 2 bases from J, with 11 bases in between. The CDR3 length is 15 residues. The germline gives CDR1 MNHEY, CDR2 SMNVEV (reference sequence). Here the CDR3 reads CASSFITGAYNEQFF. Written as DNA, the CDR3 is TGTGCCAGCAGTTTTATTACGGGGGCCTACAATGAGCAGTTCTTC.

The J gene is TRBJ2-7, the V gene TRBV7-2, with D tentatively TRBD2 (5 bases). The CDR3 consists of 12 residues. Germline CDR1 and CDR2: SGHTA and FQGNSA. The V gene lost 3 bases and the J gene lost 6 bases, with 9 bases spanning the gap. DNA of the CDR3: TGTGCCAGCAGCTTCGGAGGAACCGAGCAGTACTTC. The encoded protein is CASSFGGTEQYF.

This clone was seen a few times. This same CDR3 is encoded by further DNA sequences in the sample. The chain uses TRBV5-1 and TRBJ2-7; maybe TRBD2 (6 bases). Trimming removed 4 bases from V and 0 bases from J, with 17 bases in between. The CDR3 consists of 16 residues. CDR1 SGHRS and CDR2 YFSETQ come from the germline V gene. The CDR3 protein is CASSLEGWGSSYEQYF. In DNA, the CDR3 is TGCGCCAGCAGCCTGGAGGGTTGGGGGAGCTCCTACGAGCAGTACTTC.

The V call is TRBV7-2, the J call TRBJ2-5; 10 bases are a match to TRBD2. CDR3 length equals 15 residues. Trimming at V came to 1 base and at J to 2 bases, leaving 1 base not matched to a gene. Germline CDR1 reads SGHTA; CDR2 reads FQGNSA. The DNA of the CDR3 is TGTGCCAGCAGCTTAGTTAGCGGGGGGCAAGAGACCCAGTACTTC. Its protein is CASSLVSGGQETQYF.

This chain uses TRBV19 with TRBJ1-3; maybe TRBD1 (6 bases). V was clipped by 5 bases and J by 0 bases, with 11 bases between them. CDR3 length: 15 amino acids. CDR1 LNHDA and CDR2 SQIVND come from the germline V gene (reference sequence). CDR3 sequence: CASSLGHRSGNTIYF. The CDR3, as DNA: TGTGCCAGTAGTCTGGGACACCGCTCTGGAAACACCATATATTTT.

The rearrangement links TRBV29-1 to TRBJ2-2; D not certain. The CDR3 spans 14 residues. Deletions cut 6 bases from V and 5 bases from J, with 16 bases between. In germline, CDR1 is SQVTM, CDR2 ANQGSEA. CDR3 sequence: CSVRHFGLTGELFF. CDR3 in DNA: TGCAGCGTGCGCCATTTTGGTTTAACCGGGGAGCTGTTTTTT.

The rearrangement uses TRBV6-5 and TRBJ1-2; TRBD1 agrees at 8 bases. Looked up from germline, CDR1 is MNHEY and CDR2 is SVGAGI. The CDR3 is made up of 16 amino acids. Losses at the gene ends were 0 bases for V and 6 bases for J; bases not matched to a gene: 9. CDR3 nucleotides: TGTGCCAGCAGTTACTCGGGGGACAGGCGTTCGAATGGCTACACCTTC. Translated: CASSYSGDRRSNGYTF.

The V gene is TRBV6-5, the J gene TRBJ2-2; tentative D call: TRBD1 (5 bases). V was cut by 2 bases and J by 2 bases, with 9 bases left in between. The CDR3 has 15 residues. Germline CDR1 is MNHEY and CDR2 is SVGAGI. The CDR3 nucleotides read TGTGCCAGCAGTTACGCGACAGTAAACACCGGGGAGCTGTTTTTT. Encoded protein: CASSYATVNTGELFF.

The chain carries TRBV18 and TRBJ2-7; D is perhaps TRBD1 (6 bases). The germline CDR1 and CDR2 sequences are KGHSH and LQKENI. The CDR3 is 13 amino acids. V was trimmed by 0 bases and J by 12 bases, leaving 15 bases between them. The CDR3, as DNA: TGTGCCAGCTCACCACCTGGACAGAGCACGCTGTACTTC. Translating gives CASSPPGQSTLYF.

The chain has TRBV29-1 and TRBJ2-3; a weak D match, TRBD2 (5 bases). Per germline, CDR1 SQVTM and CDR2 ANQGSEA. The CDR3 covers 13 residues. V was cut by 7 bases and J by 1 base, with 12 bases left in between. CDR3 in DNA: TGCAGCGAGAGCGGAGCTCGCACAGATACGCAGTATTTT. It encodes CSESGARTDTQYF.

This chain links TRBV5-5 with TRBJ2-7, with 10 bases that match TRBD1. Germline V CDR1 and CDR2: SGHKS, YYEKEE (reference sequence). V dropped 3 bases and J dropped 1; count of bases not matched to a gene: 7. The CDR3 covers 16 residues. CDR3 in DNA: TGTGCCAGCAGCTATGTCTCGGGACAGGGGTCCTACGAGCAGTACTTC. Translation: CASSYVSGQGSYEQYF.

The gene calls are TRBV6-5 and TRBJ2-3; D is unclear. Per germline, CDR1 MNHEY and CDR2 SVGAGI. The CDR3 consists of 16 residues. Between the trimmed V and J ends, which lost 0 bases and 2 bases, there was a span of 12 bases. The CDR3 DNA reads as TGTGCCAGCAGTTACTCGTACTCAACAAACACAGATACGCAGTATTTT. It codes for CASSYSYSTNTDTQYF.

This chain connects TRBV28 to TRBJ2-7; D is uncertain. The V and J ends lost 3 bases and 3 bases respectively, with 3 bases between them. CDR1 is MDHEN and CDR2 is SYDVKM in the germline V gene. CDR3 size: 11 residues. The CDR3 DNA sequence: TGTGCCAGCAGTTTCAGCTACGAGCAGTACTTC. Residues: CASSFSYEQYF.

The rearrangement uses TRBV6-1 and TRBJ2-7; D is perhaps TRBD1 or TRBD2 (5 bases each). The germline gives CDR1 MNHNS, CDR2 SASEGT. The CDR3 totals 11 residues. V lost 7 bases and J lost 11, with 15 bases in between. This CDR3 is CASKWGAGEYF. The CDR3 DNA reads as TGTGCCAGCAAGTGGGGCGCCGGGGAGTACTTC.

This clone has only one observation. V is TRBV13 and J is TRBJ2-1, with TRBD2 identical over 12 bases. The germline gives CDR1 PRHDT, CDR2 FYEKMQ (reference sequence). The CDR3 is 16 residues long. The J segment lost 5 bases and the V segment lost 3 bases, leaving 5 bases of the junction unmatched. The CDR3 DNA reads TGTGCCAGCAGCTTCCCTAGCGGGGGGGGGAACAATGAGCAGTTCTTC. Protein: CASSFPSGGGNNEQFF.

The CDR3 loop reads CASSLRGIDSGELFF. CDR3 coding DNA: TGTGCCAGCAGCTTACGGGGTATTGATTCCGGGGAGCTGTTTTTT. This chain links TRBV7-3 with TRBJ2-2; weak D call: TRBD2 (5 bases). Between the trimmed V and J ends, which lost 2 bases and 6 bases, there was a span of 13 bases. CDR1 is SGHTA and CDR2 is FQGTGA in the germline V gene. This CDR3 has 15 amino acids.

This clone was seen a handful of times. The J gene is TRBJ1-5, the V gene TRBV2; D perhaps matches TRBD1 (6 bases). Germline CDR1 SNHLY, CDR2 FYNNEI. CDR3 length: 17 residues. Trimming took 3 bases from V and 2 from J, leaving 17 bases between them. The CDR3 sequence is CASSDRGTFNGNQPQHF. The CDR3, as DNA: TGTGCCAGCAGTGACAGGGGTACTTTTAATGGCAATCAGCCCCAGCATTTT.

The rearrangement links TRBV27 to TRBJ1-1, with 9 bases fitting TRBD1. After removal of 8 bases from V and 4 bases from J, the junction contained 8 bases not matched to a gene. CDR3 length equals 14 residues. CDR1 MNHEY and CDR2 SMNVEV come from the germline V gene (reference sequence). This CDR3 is CASGLQGASTEAFF. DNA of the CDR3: TGTGCCAGCGGGTTACAGGGGGCGAGCACTGAAGCTTTCTTT.

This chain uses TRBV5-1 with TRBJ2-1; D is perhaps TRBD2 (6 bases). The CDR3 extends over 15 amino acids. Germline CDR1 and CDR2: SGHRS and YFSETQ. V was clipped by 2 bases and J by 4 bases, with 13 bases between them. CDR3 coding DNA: TGCGCCAGCAGCTTTTTCGGGGGAGCTTACAATGAGCAGTTCTTC. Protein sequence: CASSFFGGAYNEQFF.

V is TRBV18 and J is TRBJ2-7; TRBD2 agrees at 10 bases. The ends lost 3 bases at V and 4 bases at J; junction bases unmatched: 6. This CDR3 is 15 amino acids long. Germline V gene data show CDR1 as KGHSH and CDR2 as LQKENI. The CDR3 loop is CASSPGLAEAYEQYF. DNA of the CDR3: TGTGCCAGCTCACCCGGACTAGCGGAGGCTTACGAGCAGTACTTC.